This T cell receptor beta chain emerged from a study of cytomegalovirus exposure and HLA in healthy donors. The donors were members of the approximately 130-subject validation cohort (separate from the approximately 670-subject first cohort). In regard to this clone: The antigen remains unidentified.

The data were produced by immunoSEQ multiplex PCR, yet TCRdb's version contains in-frame clones alone and is incomplete. The sample contains roughly 190,000 clones, roughly 86% of which appear only once. General study results and limits: Testing in vitro showed a few CMV-associated chains specific for CMV antigens. The listing of 150 to 200 TCR beta chains classed them as cytomegalovirus-associated. Both high specificity and high sensitivity reportedly marked the classifier's diagnosis of cytomegalovirus status.

The germline gives CDR1 SGHRS, CDR2 YFSETQ. The CDR3 loop spans 15 amino acids. Losses at the gene ends were 4 bases for V and 5 bases for J; bases not matched to a gene: 11. Sequencing was done on a sample of PBMCs. This sequence originates from a woman aged 18-35 years in good health and CMV-seronegative. The V call is TRBV5-1, the J call TRBJ2-5, with 7 positions matching TRBD1. CDR3 sequence reads: CASSQIDRDGETQYF. The CDR3 coding sequence is TGCGCCAGCAGCCAGATCGACAGGGATGGGGAGACCCAGTACTTC. The whole variable domain, remainder taken from reference TRBV5-1 and TRBJ2-5, is KAGVTQTPRYLIKTRGQQVTLSCSPISGHRSVSWYQQTPGQGLQFLFEYFSETQRNKGNFPGRFSGRQFSNSRSEMNVSTLELGDSALYLCASSQIDRDGETQYFGPGTRLLVL.